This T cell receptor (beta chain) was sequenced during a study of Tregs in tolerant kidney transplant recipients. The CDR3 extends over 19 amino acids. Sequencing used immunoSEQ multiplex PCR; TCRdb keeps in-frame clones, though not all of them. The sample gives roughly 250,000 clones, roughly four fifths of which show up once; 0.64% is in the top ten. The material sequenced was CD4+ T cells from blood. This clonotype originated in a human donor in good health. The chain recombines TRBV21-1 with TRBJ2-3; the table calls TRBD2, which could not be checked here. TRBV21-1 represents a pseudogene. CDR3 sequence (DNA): TGTGCCAGCAGCAAATCAGGTCGCATAGGACGGAGGTCGACAGATACGCAGTATTTT. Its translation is CASSKSGRIGRRSTDTQYF.